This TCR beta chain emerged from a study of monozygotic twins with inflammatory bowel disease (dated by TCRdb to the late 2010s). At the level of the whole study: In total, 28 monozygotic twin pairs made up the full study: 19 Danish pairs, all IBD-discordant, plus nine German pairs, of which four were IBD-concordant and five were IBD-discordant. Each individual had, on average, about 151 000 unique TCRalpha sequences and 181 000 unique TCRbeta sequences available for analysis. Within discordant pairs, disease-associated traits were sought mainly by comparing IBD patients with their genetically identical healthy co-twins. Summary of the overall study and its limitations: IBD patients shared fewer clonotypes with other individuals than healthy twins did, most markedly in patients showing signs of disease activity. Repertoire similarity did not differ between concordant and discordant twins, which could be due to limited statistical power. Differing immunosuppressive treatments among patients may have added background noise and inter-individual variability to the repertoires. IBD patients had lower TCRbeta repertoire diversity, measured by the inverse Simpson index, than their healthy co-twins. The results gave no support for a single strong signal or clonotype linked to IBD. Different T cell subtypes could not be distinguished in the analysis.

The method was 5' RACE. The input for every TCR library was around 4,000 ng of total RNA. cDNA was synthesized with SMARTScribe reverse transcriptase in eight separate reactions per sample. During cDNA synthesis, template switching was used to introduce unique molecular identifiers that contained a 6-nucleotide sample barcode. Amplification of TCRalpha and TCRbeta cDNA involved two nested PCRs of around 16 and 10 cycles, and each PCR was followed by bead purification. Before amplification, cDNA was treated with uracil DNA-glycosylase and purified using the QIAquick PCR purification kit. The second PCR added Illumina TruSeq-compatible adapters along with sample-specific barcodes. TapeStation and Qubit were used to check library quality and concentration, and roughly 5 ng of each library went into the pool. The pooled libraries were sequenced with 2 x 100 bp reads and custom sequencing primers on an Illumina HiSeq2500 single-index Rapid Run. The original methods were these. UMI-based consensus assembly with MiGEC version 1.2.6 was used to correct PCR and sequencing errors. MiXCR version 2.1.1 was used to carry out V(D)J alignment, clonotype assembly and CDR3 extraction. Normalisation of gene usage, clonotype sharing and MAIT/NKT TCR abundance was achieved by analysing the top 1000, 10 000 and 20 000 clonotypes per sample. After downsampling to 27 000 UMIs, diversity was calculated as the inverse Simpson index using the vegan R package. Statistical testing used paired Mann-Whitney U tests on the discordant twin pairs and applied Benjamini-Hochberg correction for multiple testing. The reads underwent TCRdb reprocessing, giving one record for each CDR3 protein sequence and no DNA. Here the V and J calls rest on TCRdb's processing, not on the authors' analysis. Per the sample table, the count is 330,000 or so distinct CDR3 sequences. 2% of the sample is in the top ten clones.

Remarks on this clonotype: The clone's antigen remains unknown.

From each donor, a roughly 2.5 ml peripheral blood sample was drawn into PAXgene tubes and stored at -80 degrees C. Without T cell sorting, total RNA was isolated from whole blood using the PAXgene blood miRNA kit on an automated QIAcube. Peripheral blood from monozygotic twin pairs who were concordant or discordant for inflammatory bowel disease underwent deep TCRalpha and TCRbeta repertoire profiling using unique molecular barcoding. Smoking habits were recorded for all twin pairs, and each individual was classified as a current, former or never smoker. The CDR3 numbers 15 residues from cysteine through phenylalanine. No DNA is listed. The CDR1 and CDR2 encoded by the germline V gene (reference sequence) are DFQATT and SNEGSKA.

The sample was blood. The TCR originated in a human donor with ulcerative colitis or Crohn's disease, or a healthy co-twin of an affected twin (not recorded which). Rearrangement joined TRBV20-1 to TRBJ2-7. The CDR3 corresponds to CSARSLALKRGEQYF.